The subject of this entry is one T cell receptor (beta chain). The sample belongs to a study of CD8 T cells in Susac syndrome. At the level of the study: Intravenous immunoglobulin alone or corticosteroids were being given to patients with Susac syndrome at blood draw, unless they were therapy-naive.

Germline V gene lookup returns CDR1 DFQATT and CDR2 SNEGSKA (reference sequence). Trimming stripped 0 bases from V and 0 bases from J, with 1 base between. The CDR3 has 12 residues. RNA totalling about 0.5 to 1 ug underwent reverse transcription with random hexamers. Each CDR3 protein gets one entry after TCRdb re-called the immunoSEQ multiplex PCR reads with MiXCR. Of about 140,000 distinct CDR3 sequences listed, 85% to 95% are singletons. The genes are TRBV20-1 and TRBJ2-3; D is uncertain. The sample taken for sequencing was CD4+ T cells from PBMCs. The TCR originated in a human donor with Susac syndrome. CDR3 region: CSARESTDTQYF. The CDR3 bases are TGCAGTGCTAGAGAAAGCACAGATACGCAGTATTTT.